This T cell receptor (beta chain) appears in the sequencing data of a study of blood T cell repertoires in COVID-19. Methods used by the authors: The assay estimated nucleated cells by amplifying reference gene primers. Measured with immunoSEQ multiplex PCR; TCRdb has only the in-frame clones, and not every one. V and J calls and clone size are copied from that table; D and trimming were computed from the DNA. The table records 95,000 to 120,000 clones, roughly 85% of them present only once. This clone was recorded once. Deletions cut 2 bases from V and 3 bases from J, with 16 bases between. Per germline, CDR1 MDHEN and CDR2 SYDVKM. CDR3 length: 17 amino acids.

The sequenced material came from peripheral blood. This receptor was taken from a human donor in a cohort sampled during active COVID-19. The genes are TRBV28 and TRBJ2-2; TRBD2 might be the D (6 bases). The CDR3, as DNA: TGTGCCAGCAGTTTACCGTCACCCGGGAGCTACACCGGGGAGCTGTTTTTT. Translated, it gives CASSLPSPGSYTGELFF.